The source of this T cell receptor (beta chain) is a study of shared clonotypes between healthy human individuals (dated by TCRdb to 2020 to 2021). Notes on the research overall: Three men and a couple of women, aged 18 to 49 years, made up the cohort. For each donor, CD4 naive and CD4 memory were each given three plates, CD8 naive was given two plates, and CD8 memory was given one plate. To estimate repertoire size and how much clonotypes are shared between individuals, the study performed deep sequencing of blood TCR repertoires from a few healthy adults. Libraries were prepared and TCR repertoires were sequenced by different laboratories using diverse techniques, in order to increase sequencing depth and limit assay-specific biases. Each donor's leukapheresis produced roughly between roughly 0.85 and 10 billion PBMCs. Points the paper makes about the study in general: Naive subsets generally had larger estimated clonotype richness than memory subsets did. Higher generation probabilities were observed for clonotypes shared by all four sorted-subset donors than for non-shared clonotypes. Rarefaction of sorted-subset datasets indicated incomplete sequencing despite the large sequencing depth. Based on pairwise subsampling, the degree of clonotype sharing among donors was expected to be affected by sequencing depth. About 5% of naive CD4, around 3.5% of naive CD8, 2.3% of memory CD4, and 0.4% of memory CD8 clonotypes were shared across several donors. The small number of donors limited the genetic and exposure-history diversity represented. Sampling was restricted to blood, and TCR repertoires in tissues likely differ from the TCR repertoires found in blood.

The germline V gene (reference sequence) provides CDR1 LNHDA and CDR2 SQIVND. Compared with germline, V lacks 4 bases and J lacks 6 bases; bases without a gene match: 2. Spanning cysteine to phenylalanine, the CDR3 consists of 15 amino acids. CDR3 DNA only is kept here, 45 bases in frame from base 1. For this clone: It lacks a known antigen. Per-nucleotide qualities are absent, and no much larger clonotype sits a single base away.

Donors were healthy HIV-negative adults with no recently reported acute infections or vaccinations. Only Caucasian adults living in Nashville, Tennessee, USA were represented among the donors. Magnetic negative selection was used to enrich CD4+ T cells, after which naive cells were positively selected on CD45RA and the negative fraction became the memory subset. After blood collection by leukapheresis, PBMCs were isolated using Ficoll-Histopaque density gradient centrifugation and then cryopreserved in the vapor phase of liquid nitrogen. Purity and quantity of every magnetically sorted T cell population were checked by analytical flow cytometry. Genomic DNA was isolated from each sorted fraction and quantified by UV absorbance on a Nanodrop 2000c. Using the deep immunoSEQ assay, TCR CDR3 regions were amplified from genomic DNA by multiplex PCR. Extracted genomic DNA from each cell subset was spread evenly across all wells of several immunoSEQ 96-well plates, with each plate serving as a replicate. For sorted subsets, approximately 210 ng genomic DNA, equal to tens of thousands of T cell genomes, was loaded into each replicate PCR. Purified libraries were quantified with a Qubit 3.0 fluorometer, sized on a Bioanalyzer 2100, and re-quantified with the KAPA Library Quantification kit. A separate single-read 150-cycle Illumina NextSeq 550 flow cell was used to sequence each immunoSEQ 96-well plate. From the authors' description of their analysis: Because the immunoSEQ output held only junctional sequences and lacked quality scores, the filtering could not match the filtering applied to full-length reads. Sequences were annotated with PyIR, a Python wrapper for IgBLAST v1.9, using IMGT germline references to assign V/J genes and CDR3. Reads with weak V/J assignments (E-value above 1e-6), missing CDR3, stop codons, out-of-frame junctions, or ambiguous translated residues were removed. V3J clonotypes were defined as sequences sharing the same inferred V gene, J gene, and CDR3 amino acid sequence. To compute the percentage overlap between repertoires, the number of shared unique clonotypes was divided by the size of the smaller repertoire. Richness of each repertoire was evaluated using RTK rarefaction, the Chao1 estimator, and Recon v2.1 estimates of unobserved clonotypes. For all TCRbeta clonotypes obtained by the gDNA method from a handful of donors, generation probabilities were computed with OLGA. The clones in this table, taken by TCRdb from immuneACCESS, are in-frame only. Not every clone is retained; where verified, under half of the shortfall comes from an unresolved V gene, and the cause of the rest is unknown. For V, J and clone size, that table is used; D and trimming come from the DNA. Counted in this sample were 300,000 to 400,000 clones; more than 60% of them appeared once. The ten biggest clones cover under 11% of the sample.

Sequencing used memory CD4+ T cells sorted from blood. The cell subset or site tag for this specimen amounts to: CD45RA-negative fraction. The TCR sequence derives from a man aged 25 to 40 in good health. The chain employs TRBV19 and TRBJ2-2; a stretch of 13 junction bases matches TRBD2. The nucleotide sequence is given as TGTGCCAGTAGTACGGGACTAGCGGGACCCGGGGAGCTGTTTTTT. This gives the protein CASSTGLAGPGELFF.